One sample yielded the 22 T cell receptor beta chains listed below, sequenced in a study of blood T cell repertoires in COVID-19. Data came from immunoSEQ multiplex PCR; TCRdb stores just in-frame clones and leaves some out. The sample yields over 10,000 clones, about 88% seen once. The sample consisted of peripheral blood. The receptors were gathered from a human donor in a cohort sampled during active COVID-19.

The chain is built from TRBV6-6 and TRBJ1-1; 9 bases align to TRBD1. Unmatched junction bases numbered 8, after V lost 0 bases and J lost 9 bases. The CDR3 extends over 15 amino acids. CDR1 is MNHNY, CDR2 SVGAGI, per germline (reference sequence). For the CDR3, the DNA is TGTGCCAGCAGTTACTCGAAAATGGGACAGGGCCAAGCTTTCTTT. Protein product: CASSYSKMGQGQAFF.

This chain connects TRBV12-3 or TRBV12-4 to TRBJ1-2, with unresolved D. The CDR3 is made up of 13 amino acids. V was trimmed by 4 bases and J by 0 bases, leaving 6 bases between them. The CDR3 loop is CASSSTTNYGYTF. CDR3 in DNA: TGTGCCAGCAGTTCGACAACTAACTATGGCTACACCTTC.

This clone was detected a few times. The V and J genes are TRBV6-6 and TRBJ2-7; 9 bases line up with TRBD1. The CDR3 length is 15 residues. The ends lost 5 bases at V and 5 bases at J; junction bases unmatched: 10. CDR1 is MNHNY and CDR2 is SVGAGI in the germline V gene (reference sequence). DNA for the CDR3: TGTGCCAGCAGTGGCACGGGGACAGGGATTGACGAGCAGTACTTC. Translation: CASSGTGTGIDEQYF.

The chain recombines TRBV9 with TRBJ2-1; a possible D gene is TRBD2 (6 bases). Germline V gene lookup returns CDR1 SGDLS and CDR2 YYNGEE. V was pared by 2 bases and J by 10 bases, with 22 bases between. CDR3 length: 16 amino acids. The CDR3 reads CASSVEPGLDSGEQFF. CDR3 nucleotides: TGTGCCAGCAGCGTTGAACCGGGACTCGATTCGGGGGAGCAGTTCTTC.

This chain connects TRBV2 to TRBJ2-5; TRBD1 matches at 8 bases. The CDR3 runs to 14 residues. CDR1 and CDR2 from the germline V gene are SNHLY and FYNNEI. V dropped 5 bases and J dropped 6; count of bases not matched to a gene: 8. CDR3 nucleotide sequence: TGTGCCAGCAGTACCAGCGACAGGGGAAAGACCCAGTACTTC. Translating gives CASSTSDRGKTQYF.

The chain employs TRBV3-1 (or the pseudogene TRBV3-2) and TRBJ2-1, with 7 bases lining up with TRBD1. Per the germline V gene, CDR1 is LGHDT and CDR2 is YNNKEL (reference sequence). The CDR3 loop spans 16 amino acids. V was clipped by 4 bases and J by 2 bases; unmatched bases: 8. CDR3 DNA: TGTGCCAGCAGCCCCCTCCAAGGGGGCGCCTACAATGAGCAGTTCTTC. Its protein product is CASSPLQGGAYNEQFF.

The CDR3 nucleotides read TGTGCCAGCAGTAACCGGGGTCTGAATCAGCCCCAGCATTTT. Its translation: CASSNRGLNQPQHF. The chain links TRBV28 to TRBJ1-5; D ambiguous. Germline V gives CDR1 MDHEN, CDR2 SYDVKM. The CDR3 spans 14 residues. V was pared by 5 bases and J by 4 bases, with 12 bases between.

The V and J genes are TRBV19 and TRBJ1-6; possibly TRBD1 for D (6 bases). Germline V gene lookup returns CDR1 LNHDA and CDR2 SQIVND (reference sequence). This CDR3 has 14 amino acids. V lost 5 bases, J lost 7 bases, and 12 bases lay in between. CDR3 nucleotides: TGTGCCAGTAGTGCCGGGACATCCAATTCACCCCTCCACTTT. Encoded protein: CASSAGTSNSPLHF. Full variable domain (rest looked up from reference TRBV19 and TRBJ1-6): DGGITQSPKYLFRKEGQNVTLSCEQNLNHDAMYWYRQDPGQGLRLIYYSQIVNDFQKGDIAEGYSVSREKKESFPLTVTSAQKNPTAFYLCASSAGTSNSPLHFGNGTRLTVT.

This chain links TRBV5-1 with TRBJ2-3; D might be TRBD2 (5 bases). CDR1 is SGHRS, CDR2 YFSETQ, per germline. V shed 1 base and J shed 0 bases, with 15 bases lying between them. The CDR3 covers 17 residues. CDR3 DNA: TGCGCCAGCAGCTTGCGTAGCTCCCGGGAAAGCACAGATACGCAGTATTTT. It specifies CASSLRSSRESTDTQYF.

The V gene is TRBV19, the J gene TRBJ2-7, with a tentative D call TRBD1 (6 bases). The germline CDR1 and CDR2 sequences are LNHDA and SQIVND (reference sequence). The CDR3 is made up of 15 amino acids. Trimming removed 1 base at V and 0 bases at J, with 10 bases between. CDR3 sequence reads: CASSIVQGSSYEQYF. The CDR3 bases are TGTGCCAGTAGTATAGTCCAGGGGAGCTCCTACGAGCAGTACTTC.

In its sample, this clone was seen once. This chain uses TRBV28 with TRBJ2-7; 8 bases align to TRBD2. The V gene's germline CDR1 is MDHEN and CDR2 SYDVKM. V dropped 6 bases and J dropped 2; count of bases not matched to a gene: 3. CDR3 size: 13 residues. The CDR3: CASSREGAYEQYF. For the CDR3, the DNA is TGTGCCAGCAGCCGGGAGGGGGCCTACGAGCAGTACTTC.

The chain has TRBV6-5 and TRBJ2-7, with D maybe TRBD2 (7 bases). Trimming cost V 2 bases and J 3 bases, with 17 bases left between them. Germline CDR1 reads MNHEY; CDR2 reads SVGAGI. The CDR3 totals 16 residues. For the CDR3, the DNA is TGTGCCAGCAGTTACGGTATAGGGGGGGGCGGCTACGAGCAGTACTTC. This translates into CASSYGIGGGGYEQYF.

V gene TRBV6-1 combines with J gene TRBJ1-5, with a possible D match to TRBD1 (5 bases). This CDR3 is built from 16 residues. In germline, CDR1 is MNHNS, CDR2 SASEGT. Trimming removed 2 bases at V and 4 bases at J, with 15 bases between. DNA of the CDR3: TGTGCCAGCAGTGAAAGGCCCGACAGAAGAAATCAGCCCCAGCATTTT. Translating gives CASSERPDRRNQPQHF.

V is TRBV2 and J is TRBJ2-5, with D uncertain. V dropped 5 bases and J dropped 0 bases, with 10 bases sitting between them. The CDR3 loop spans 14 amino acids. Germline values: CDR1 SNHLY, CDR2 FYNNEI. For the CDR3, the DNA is TGTGCCAGCAGTACACAGCAGTACCAAGAGACCCAGTACTTC. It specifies CASSTQQYQETQYF.

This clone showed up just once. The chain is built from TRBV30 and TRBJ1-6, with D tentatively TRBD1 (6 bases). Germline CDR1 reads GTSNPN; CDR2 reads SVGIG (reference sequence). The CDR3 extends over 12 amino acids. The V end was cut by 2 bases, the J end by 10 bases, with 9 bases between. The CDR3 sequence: CAWSPGVSPLHF. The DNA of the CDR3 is TGTGCCTGGAGTCCAGGGGTCTCACCCCTCCACTTT. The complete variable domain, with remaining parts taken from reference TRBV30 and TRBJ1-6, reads SQTIHQWPATLVQPVGSPLSLECTVEGTSNPNLYWYRQAAGRGLQLLFYSVGIGQISSEVPQNLSASRPQDRQFILSSKKLLLSDSGFYLCAWSPGVSPLHFGNGTRLTVT.

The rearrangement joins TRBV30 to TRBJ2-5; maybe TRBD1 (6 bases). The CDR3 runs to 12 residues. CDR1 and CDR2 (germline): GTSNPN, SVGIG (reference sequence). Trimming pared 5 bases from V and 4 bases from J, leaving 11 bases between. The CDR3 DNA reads TGTGCCTGGCACAGGGCTCGAGAGACCCAGTACTTC. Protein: CAWHRARETQYF.

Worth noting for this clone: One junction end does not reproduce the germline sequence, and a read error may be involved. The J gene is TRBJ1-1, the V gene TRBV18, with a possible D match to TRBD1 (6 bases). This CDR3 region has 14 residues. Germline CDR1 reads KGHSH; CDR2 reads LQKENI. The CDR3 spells CASSPPSRTEEAFF. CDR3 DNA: TGTGCCAGCTCCCCACCCTCCCGGACAGAGGAAGCTTTCTTT.

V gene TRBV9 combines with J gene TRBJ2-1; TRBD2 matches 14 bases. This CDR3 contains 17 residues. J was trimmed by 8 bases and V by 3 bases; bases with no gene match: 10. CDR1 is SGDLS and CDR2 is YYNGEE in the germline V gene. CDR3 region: CASSGPIGTSGRDEQFF. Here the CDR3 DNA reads TGTGCCAGCAGCGGACCTATCGGGACTAGCGGGAGAGATGAGCAGTTCTTC.

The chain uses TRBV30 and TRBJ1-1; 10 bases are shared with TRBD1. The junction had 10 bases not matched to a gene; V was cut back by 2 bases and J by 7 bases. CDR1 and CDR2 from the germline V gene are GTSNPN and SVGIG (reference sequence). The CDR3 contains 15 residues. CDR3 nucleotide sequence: TGTGCCTGGAGTCCTAAAGACAGGGGGCAAGGTGAAGCTTTCTTT. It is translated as CAWSPKDRGQGEAFF. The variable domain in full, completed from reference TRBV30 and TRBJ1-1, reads SQTIHQWPATLVQPVGSPLSLECTVEGTSNPNLYWYRQAAGRGLQLLFYSVGIGQISSEVPQNLSASRPQDRQFILSSKKLLLSDSGFYLCAWSPKDRGQGEAFFGQGTRLTVV.

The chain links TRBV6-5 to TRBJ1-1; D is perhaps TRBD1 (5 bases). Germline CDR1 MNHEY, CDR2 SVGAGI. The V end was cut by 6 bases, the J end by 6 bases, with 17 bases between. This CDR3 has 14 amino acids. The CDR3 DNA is TGTGCCAGCAGCCCCGGGGGTTGGGGGGCTGAAGCTTTCTTT. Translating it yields CASSPGGWGAEAFF.

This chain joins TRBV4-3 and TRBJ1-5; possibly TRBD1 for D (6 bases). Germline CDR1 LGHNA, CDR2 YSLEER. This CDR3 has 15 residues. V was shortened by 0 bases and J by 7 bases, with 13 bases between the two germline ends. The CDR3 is CASSQEKRGNQPQHF. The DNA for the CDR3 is TGCGCCAGCAGCCAAGAGAAAAGGGGGAACCAGCCCCAGCATTTT.

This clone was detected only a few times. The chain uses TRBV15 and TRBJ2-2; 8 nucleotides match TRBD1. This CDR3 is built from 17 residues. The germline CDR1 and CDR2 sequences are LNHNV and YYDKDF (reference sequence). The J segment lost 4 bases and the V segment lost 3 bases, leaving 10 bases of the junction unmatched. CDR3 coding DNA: TGTGCCACCAGCAGGAGGACCGGGACAGGCCCCACCGGGGAGCTGTTTTTT. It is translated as CATSRRTGTGPTGELFF.